This TCR beta chain was documented in a study of cytotoxic CD8 clonotypes in ibrutinib-treated CLL (TCRdb year 2021). Study-wide context: The cohort included about 15 treatment-naive and about a dozen relapsed/refractory patients; around 18 were IGHV unmutated. Cryopreserved peripheral blood mononuclear cells were obtained prior to treatment, at the time of response, and at either disease progression or sustained remission. All remission and progressive disease samples were collected while patients were still receiving ibrutinib. Responses were partial in around 25 patients and complete in 2; after median around 66 months follow-up, 14 stayed in remission and approximately twelve progressed. On average, each sample had roughly 230,000 productive templates and under 95,000 productive rearrangements. Response samples were taken after a median of 12 months on treatment, ranging from about 6 to 40 months. Longitudinal samples were obtainable from 26 of the 86 participants in the trial.

On a MiSeq, deep resolution sequencing aimed for a depth between 1 in 1 million and 1 in 200,000 T cells, with each clonotype covered around 10x on average. TCR beta libraries were generated with the immunoSEQ hsTCRB Kit. The study's own analysis went as follows. ImmunoSEQ Data Assistant and ImmunoSEQ Analyzer were used for data analysis, and V, D and J genes were assigned according to IMGT definitions. Clonality was computed as one minus normalized Shannon entropy of productive rearrangement frequencies, ranging from 0 to 1. Public clonotype analysis was restricted to overrepresented clonotypes comprising at least 0.05% of each patient's repertoire. More than ten age-matched healthy donor repertoires from immuneACCESS were used as controls for clonality. TCRdb retrieved this table from immuneACCESS and kept in-frame rearrangements only. Not all clones are present; in checked studies, unresolved V genes account for under half, and no reason is known for the remainder. V, J and clone size are taken as reported in that table, and D and trimming were inferred from the DNA itself. The sample records some 58,000 clones, more than 70% of which are singletons. The ten most abundant clones make up 43% of the sample.

The time point label for this specimen denotes: about twelve months on ibrutinib. For TCR beta library preparation, about 2 micrograms of genomic DNA was extracted from cryopreserved PBMCs. Longitudinal blood samples from CLL patients receiving ibrutinib monotherapy were subjected to high-throughput TCR beta sequencing. The patients were enrolled in a single-center, open-label phase 2 trial of ibrutinib monotherapy. To note about this clone: The clone's antigen remains unknown. The input lacks base qualities; no much larger clone sits a single base away.

The research as a whole found: Public clonotypes were rare and either shrank or stayed stable during treatment, and the rise in clonality at ibrutinib response reflected expansion of private clonotypes. Baseline clonality was found to be higher than that of age-matched healthy donors and was strongly correlated with circulating CD8+ T-cell counts. Sampling times were not matched between sustained-remission and progressing patients, and lymph node repertoires were not studied. Clonality increased at ibrutinib response, stayed stable in sustained remission, and fell back toward baseline at progression.

Reading from cysteine to phenylalanine, the CDR3 counts 17 amino acids. Only CDR3 DNA remains: 51 bases, in frame from the first base. The junction carries 17 bases between V and J, which are trimmed by 3 bases and 0 bases respectively. CDR1 and CDR2, looked up from the germline V gene, are MNHNS and SASEGT. Sequences were derived from PBMCs, sampled after 12 months of ibrutinib treatment. This TCR was sampled from a human donor with chronic lymphocytic leukemia. The sequence joins TRBV6-1 to TRBJ1-1; there is no confident call for the D gene. The nucleotide sequence reads as follows: TGTGCCAGCAGTGATGTTGTCGGGCCCCTACTGAACACTGAAGCTTTCTTT. It translates to CASSDVVGPLLNTEAFF.